The 9 T cell receptor beta chains below come from one sample, sequenced in a study of shared clonotypes between healthy human individuals (dated by TCRdb to the early 2020s). The library was built by means of the immunoSEQ multiplex PCR assay. TCRdb obtained this table from immuneACCESS and retained in-frame rearrangements with V and J assigned. These tables miss some clones; where compared with another copy, unresolved V genes account for less than half of the shortfall, and the remainder is unexplained. The sample has roughly 810,000 clones on record, around 96% of them singletons. Over 0.2% of the sample lies in the top ten. CD8 naive samples consisted of CD45RO-negative cells that were positively selected for CCR7, yielding a CD45RA+CCR7+ population without TemRA cells. Sequenced material: naive CD8+ T cells sorted from blood. This sample's cell subset or site label indicates: CD45RA+CCR7+. The receptors derive from a man younger than 45 in good health.

This clone has a single count. The chain joins TRBV6-1 to TRBJ2-1; D is undetermined. V lost 5 bases and J 6 bases, leaving 11 bases between the germline ends. From germline, CDR1 is MNHNS and CDR2 SASEGT. There are 13 residues in the CDR3. CDR3 nucleotides: TGTGCCAGCAGTCCCGTACCTGGCAATGAGCAGTTCTTC. Translation gives CASSPVPGNEQFF.

J is TRBJ2-7 and V is TRBV7-2, with D possibly matching TRBD2 (5 bases). Between the trimmed V and J ends, which lost 3 bases and 0 bases, there was a span of 9 bases. Germline assignment: CDR1 SGHTA and CDR2 FQGNSA. The CDR3 consists of 14 residues. The CDR3 DNA follows: TGTGCCAGCAGCTTTGGCGGGTACTCCTACGAGCAGTACTTC. It yields the protein CASSFGGYSYEQYF.

The J gene is TRBJ2-3, the V gene TRBV4-1, with no clear D. The ends were cut back, 1 base at V and 4 bases at J, with 9 bases in the middle. CDR1 MGHRA and CDR2 YSYEKL come from the germline V gene. The CDR3 sequence is 14 residues long. The CDR3 DNA reads TGCGCCAGCAGCCAAGGATCCGGTCCAGATACGCAGTATTTT. Protein sequence: CASSQGSGPDTQYF.

The rearrangement links TRBV7-9 to TRBJ1-4; D is uncertain. The CDR3 totals 15 residues. The V end lost 5 bases, the J end lost 5 bases, and 15 bases lay between the germline ends. Germline V gene sequence: CDR1 SEHNR, CDR2 FQNEAQ (reference sequence). CDR3 residues: CASSPRDNENEKLFF. The DNA of the CDR3 is TGTGCCAGCAGCCCCCGTGATAACGAGAATGAAAAACTGTTTTTT.

J is TRBJ2-7 and V is TRBV6-1; D possibly corresponds to TRBD1 (6 bases). The V end was cut by 2 bases, the J end by 4 bases, with 15 bases between. Germline CDR1 MNHNS, CDR2 SASEGT. The CDR3 length is 15 residues. The CDR3 region has the DNA TGTGCCAGCAGTGAAATACAGGGAAAGAGATACGAGCAGTACTTC. Translated, it gives CASSEIQGKRYEQYF.

Turning to this clone: The sample holds other DNA sequences that translate to the same CDR3. The CDR3 loop reads CAWSVGIGNTIYF. The CDR3 nucleotides are TGTGCCTGGAGTGTAGGGATAGGAAACACCATATATTTT. The J gene is TRBJ1-3, the V gene TRBV30; D unresolved. Trimming left V 0 bases short and J 4 bases short, with 7 bases between. Germline CDR1 reads GTSNPN; CDR2 reads SVGIG (reference sequence). The CDR3 totals 13 residues.

Of note for this clone: Other DNA sequences in the same sample also yield this CDR3. The CDR3 DNA reads as TGCGCCAGCAGCTTAGGAGGAGAGCAGTTCTTC. Encoded protein: CASSLGGEQFF. The chain carries TRBV5-1 and TRBJ2-1; possibly TRBD2 for D (5 bases). Trimming removed 2 bases from V and 10 bases from J, with 7 bases in between. This CDR3 contains 11 residues. Germline values: CDR1 SGHRS, CDR2 YFSETQ.

This clone was recorded once. V is TRBV5-4 and J is TRBJ2-7, with 7 positions matching TRBD1. The CDR3 has 14 residues. The trim removed 4 bases at V and 4 bases at J, leaving 8 bases unmatched. Germline V gene lookup returns CDR1 SGHNT and CDR2 YYREEE (reference sequence). In DNA, the CDR3 is TGTGCCAGCAGCCCTGAGCAGGGGGTGTACGAGCAGTACTTC. It encodes CASSPEQGVYEQYF.

This chain connects TRBV9 to TRBJ1-3; TRBD1 is a possible D gene (5 bases). V shed 0 bases and J shed 3 bases, with 10 bases lying between them. This CDR3 region has 15 residues. From germline, CDR1 is SGDLS and CDR2 YYNGEE. The CDR3 region is CASSVGAGNGNTIYF. In DNA, the CDR3 is TGTGCCAGCAGCGTAGGTGCAGGGAATGGAAACACCATATATTTT.